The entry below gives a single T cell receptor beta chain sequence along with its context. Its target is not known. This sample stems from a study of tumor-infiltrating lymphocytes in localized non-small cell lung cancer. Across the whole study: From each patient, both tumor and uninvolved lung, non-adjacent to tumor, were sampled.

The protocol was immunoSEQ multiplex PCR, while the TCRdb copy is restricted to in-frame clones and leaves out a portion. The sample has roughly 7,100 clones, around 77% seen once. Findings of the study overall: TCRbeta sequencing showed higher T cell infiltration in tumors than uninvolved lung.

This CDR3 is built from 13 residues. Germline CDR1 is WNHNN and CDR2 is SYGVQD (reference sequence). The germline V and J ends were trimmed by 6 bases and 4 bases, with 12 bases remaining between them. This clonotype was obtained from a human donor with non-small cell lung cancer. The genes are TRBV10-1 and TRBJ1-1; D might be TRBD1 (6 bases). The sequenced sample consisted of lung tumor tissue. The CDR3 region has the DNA TGCGCCAGCAGAGATGACAGGAGCACTGAAGCTTTCTTT. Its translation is CASRDDRSTEAFF.